This T cell receptor beta chain was identified in a study of blood T cell repertoires in COVID-19. Across the study: COVID-19 samples, acute and convalescent, were from the United States, Italy and Spain. Sample material is recorded as cDNA or gDNA derived from T cells, B-cell-depleted T cells, or PBMCs.

The CDR3 runs 16 residues. CDR1 SGHRS and CDR2 YFSETQ come from the germline V gene. V lost 0 bases, J lost 5 bases, and 6 bases stayed unmatched. In the authors' workflow: Estimation of nucleated cell counts relied on the amplification of reference gene primers. Only in-frame clones appear in the TCRdb table, and some are missing; sequencing was by immunoSEQ multiplex PCR. Clone size and V and J calls were adopted from that table, with D and trimming inferred from the DNA. The sample lists roughly 100,000 clones; about 91% were seen once. Sequences were obtained from peripheral blood. The chain is built from TRBV5-1 and TRBJ2-3, with TRBD1 identical over 10 bases. The clonotype originates from a man younger than 35 with acute or convalescent COVID-19. The CDR3 nucleotides read TGCGCCAGCAGCTTGGCCGGGGGACAGGGGATAGATACGCAGTATTTT. Amino acids: CASSLAGGQGIDTQYF.